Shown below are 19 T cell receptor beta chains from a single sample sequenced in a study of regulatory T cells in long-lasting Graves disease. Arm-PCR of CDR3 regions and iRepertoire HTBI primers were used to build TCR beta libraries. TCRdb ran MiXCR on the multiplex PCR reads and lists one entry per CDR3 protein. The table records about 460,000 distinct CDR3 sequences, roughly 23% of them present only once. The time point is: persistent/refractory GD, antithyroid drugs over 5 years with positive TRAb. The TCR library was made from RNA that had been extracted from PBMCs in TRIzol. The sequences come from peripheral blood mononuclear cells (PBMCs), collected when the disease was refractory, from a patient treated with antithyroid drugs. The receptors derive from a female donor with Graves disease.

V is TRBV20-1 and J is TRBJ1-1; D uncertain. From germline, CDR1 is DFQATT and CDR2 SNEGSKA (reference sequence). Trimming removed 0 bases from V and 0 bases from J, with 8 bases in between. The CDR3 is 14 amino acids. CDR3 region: CSARDVHLNTEAFF. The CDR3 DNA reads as TGCAGTGCTAGAGATGTACACCTGAACACTGAAGCTTTCTTT.

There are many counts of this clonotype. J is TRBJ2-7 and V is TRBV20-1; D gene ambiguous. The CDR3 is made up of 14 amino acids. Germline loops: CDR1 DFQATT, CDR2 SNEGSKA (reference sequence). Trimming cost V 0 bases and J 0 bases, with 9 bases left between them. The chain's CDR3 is CSARDSIRSYEQYF. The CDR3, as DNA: TGCAGTGCTAGAGACAGCATCCGCTCCTACGAGCAGTACTTC.

The DNA for the CDR3 is TGTGCCAGCAGCCAAGGTTTAGGGCCCTACGAGCAGTACTTC. Translated: CASSQGLGPYEQYF. This chain connects TRBV3-1 to TRBJ2-7; unclear D gene. Germline CDR1 LGHDT, CDR2 YNNKEL (reference sequence). The V end lost 1 base, the J end lost 2 bases, and 9 bases lay between the germline ends. The CDR3 totals 14 residues.

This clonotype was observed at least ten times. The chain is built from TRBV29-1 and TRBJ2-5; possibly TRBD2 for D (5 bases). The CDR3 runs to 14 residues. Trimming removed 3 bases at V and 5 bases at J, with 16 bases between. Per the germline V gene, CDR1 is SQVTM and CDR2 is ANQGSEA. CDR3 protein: CSVDLLGIGETQYF. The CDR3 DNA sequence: TGCAGCGTTGACTTGCTCGGGATTGGGGAGACCCAGTACTTC. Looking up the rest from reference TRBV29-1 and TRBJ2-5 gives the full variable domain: SAVISQKPSRDICQRGTSLTIQCQVDSQVTMMFWYRQQPGQSLTLIATANQGSEATYESGFVIDKFPISRPNLTFSTLTVSNMSPEDSSIYLCSVDLLGIGETQYFGPGTRLLVL.

The CDR3 DNA reads as TGTGCCAGCTCACATTGGACAGGGAGCGAGCAGTACTTC. Translation gives CASSHWTGSEQYF. The gene calls are TRBV18 and TRBJ2-7, with 8 bases that match TRBD1. Germline CDR1 reads KGHSH; CDR2 reads LQKENI. Trimming took 4 bases from V and 6 from J; bases not matched to a gene: 5. This CDR3 contains 13 residues.

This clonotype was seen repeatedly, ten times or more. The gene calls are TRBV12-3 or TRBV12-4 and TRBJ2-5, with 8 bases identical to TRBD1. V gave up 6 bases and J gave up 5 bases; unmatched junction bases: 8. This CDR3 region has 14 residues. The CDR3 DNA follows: TGTGCCAGCAGCCCGGGACAGGTCCTTGAGACCCAGTACTTC. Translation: CASSPGQVLETQYF.

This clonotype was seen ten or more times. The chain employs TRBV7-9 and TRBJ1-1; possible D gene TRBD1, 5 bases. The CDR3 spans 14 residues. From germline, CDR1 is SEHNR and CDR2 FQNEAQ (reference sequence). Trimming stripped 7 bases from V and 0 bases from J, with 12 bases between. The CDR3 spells CASTRDGMNTEAFF. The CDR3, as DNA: TGTGCCAGCACCAGGGACGGCATGAACACTGAAGCTTTCTTT.

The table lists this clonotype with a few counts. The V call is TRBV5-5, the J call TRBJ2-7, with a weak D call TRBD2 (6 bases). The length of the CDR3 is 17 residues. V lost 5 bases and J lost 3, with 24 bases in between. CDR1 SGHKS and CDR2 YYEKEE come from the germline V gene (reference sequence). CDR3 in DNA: TGTGCCAGCAGTTGGGGGTCGGGCGGAGGGGCCCTCTACGAGCAGTACTTC. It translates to CASSWGSGGGALYEQYF.

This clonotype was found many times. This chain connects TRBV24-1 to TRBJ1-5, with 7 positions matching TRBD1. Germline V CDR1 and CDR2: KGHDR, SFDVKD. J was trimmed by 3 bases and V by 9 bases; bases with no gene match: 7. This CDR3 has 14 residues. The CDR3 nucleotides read TGTGCCACCTCAACAGGGGCCGCCAATCAGCCCCAGCATTTT. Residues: CATSTGAANQPQHF.

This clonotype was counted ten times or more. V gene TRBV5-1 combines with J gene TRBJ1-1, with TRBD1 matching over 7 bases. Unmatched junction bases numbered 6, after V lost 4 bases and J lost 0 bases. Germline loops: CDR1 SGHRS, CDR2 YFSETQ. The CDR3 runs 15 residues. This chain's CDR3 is CASSPEGQMNTEAFF. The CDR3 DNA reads TGCGCCAGCAGCCCGGAGGGACAGATGAACACTGAAGCTTTCTTT. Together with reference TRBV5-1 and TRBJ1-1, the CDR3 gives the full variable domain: KAGVTQTPRYLIKTRGQQVTLSCSPISGHRSVSWYQQTPGQGLQFLFEYFSETQRNKGNFPGRFSGRQFSNSRSEMNVSTLELGDSALYLCASSPEGQMNTEAFFGQGTRLTVV.

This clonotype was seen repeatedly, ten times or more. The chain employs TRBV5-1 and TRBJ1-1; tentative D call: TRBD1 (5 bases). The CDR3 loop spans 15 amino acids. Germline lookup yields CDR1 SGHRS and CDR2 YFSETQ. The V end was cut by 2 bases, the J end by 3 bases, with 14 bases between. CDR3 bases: TGCGCCAGCAGCTTTGGGACGTCTCAGGACACTGAAGCTTTCTTT. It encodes CASSFGTSQDTEAFF.

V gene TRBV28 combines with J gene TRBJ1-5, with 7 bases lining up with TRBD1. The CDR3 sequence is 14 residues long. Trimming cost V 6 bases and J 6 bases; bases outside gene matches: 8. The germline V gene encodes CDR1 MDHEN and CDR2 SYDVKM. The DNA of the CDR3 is TGTGCCAGCAGCCCCGGGACAGAGGGTCAGCCCCAGCATTTT. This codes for CASSPGTEGQPQHF.

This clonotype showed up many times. CDR3 in amino acids: CASGLGTVYGYTF. The CDR3 nucleotides are TGTGCTAGTGGTTTGGGGACAGTCTATGGCTACACCTTC. The chain recombines TRBV12-5 with TRBJ1-2; weak D call: TRBD1 (6 bases). Trimming pared 1 base from V and 4 bases from J, leaving 7 bases between. Germline V gene data show CDR1 as LGHNT and CDR2 as FRNRAP. The CDR3 is 13 residues long.

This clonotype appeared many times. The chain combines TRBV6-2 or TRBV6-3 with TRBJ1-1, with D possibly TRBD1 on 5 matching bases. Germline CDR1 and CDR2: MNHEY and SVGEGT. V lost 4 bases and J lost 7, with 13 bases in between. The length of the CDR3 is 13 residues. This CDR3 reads CASSSLRVGEAFF. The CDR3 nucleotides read TGTGCCAGCAGTTCGCTCAGGGTTGGTGAAGCTTTCTTT.

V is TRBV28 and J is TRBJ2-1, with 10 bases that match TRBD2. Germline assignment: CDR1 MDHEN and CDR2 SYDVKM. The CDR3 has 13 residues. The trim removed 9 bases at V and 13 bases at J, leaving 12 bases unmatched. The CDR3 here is CASLAGDGGDQFF. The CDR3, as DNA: TGTGCCAGTCTAGCGGGAGATGGGGGAGATCAGTTCTTC.

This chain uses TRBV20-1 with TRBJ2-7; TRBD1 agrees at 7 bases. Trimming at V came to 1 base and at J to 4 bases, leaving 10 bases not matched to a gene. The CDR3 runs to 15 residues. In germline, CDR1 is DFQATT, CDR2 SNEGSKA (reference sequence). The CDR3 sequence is CSARGWDSEGYEQYF. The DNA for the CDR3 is TGCAGTGCTAGAGGTTGGGACAGTGAAGGTTACGAGCAGTACTTC.

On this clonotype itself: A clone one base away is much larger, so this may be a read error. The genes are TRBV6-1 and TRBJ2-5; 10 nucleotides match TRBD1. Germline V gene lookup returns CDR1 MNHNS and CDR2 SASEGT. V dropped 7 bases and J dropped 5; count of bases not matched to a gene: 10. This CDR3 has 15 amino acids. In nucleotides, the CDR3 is TGTGCCAGCACTGCGACGGGGACAGGGGACGAGACCCAGTACTTC. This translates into CASTATGTGDETQYF.

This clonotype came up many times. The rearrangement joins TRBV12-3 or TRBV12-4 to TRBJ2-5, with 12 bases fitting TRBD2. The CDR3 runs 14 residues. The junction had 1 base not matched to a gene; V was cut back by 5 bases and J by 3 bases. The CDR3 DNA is TGTGCCAGCAGTCGACTAGCGGGAGAAGAGACCCAGTACTTC. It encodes CASSRLAGEETQYF.

In nucleotides, the CDR3 is TGTGCCAGCGTAGGCCAGAACGAAAACATTCAGTACTTC. Protein sequence: CASVGQNENIQYF. This chain links TRBV18 with TRBJ2-4; D is unresolved. There are 13 residues in the CDR3. Germline assignment: CDR1 KGHSH and CDR2 LQKENI. V was cut by 8 bases and J by 5 bases, with 13 bases left in between. Drawing the rest from reference TRBV18 and TRBJ2-4, the complete variable domain is NAGVMQNPRHLVRRRGQEARLRCSPMKGHSHVYWYRQLPEEGLKFMVYLQKENIIDESGMPKERFSAEFPKEGPSILRIQQVVRGDSAAYFCASVGQNENIQYFGAGTRLSVL.